This T cell receptor beta chain was sequenced during a study of blood T cell repertoires in COVID-19. Study-wide context: Italy, Spain and the United States were the sources of the convalescent and acute COVID-19 samples.

This clone was counted once. Here immunoSEQ multiplex PCR was the method, and the copy in TCRdb shows in-frame clones only, minus some. The sample has 150,000 or so clones, approximately 83% seen once. Trimming removed 4 bases at V and 10 bases at J, with 14 bases between. Germline CDR1 and CDR2: LNHNV and YYDKDF (reference sequence). This CDR3 region has 14 residues. This TCR was recovered from an elderly woman with acute or convalescent COVID-19. This chain joins TRBV15 and TRBJ1-6, with a tentative D call TRBD1 (5 bases). Source material: peripheral blood. This CDR3 is CATSMGLPSSPLHF. The CDR3 bases are TGTGCCACCAGCATGGGACTCCCCTCATCACCCCTCCACTTT. Full variable domain (rest looked up from reference TRBV15 and TRBJ1-6): DAMVIQNPRYQVTQFGKPVTLSCSQTLNHNVMYWYQQKSSQAPKLLFHYYDKDFNNEADTPDNFQSRRPNTSFCFLDIRSPGLGDTAMYLCATSMGLPSSPLHFGNGTRLTVT.